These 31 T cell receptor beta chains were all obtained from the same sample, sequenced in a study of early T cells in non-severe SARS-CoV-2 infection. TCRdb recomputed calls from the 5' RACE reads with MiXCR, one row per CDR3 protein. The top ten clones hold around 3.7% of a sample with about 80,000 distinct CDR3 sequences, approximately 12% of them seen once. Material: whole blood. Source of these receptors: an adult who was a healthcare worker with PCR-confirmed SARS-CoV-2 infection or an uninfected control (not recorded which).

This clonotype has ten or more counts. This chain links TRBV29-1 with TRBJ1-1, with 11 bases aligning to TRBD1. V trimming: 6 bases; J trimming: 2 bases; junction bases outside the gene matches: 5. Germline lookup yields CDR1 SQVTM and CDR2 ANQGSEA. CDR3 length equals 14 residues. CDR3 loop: CSVGTGGPNTEAFF. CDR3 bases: TGCAGCGTGGGGACAGGGGGACCTAACACTGAAGCTTTCTTT.

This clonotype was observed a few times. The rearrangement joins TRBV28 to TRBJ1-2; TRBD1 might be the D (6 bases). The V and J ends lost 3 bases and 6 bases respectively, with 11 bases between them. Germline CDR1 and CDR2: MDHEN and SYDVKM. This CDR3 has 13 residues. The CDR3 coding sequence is TGTGCCAGCAGTTTCTCGGCAGGGGATGGCTACACCTTC. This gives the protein CASSFSAGDGYTF.

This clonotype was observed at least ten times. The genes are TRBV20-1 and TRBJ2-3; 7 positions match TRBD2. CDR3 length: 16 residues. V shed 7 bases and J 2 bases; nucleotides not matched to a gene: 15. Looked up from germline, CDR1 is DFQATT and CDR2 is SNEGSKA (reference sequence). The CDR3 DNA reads TGCAGTGTGAGACGGGGAACAGCGGGGCTCACAGATACGCAGTATTTT. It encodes CSVRRGTAGLTDTQYF.

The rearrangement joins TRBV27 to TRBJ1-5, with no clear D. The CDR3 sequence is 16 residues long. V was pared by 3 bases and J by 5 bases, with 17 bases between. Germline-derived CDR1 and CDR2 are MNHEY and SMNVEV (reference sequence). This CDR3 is CASSLVGPPADQPQHF. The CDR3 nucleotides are TGTGCCAGCAGTTTGGTGGGCCCACCGGCGGATCAGCCCCAGCATTTT.

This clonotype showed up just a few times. CDR3 in amino acids: CASSPEGTVQETQYF. CDR3 in DNA: TGTGCCAGCAGCCCCGAGGGGACTGTCCAAGAGACCCAGTACTTC. This chain links TRBV2 with TRBJ2-5; D possibly corresponds to TRBD2 (6 bases). Germline V CDR1 and CDR2: SNHLY, FYNNEI. The ends were cut back, 6 bases at V and 1 base at J, with 15 bases in the middle. This CDR3 has 15 residues.

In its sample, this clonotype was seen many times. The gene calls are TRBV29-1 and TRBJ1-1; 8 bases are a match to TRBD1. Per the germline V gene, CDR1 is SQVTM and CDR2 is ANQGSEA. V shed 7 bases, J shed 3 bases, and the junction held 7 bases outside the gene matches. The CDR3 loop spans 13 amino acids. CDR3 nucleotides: TGCAGCGGTGTGGGACAGGCTTACACTGAAGCTTTCTTT. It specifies CSGVGQAYTEAFF.

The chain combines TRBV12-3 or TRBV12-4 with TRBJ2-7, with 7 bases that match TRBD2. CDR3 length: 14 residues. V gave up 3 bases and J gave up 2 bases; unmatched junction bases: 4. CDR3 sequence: CASSLTTSPYEQYF. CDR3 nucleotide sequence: TGTGCCAGCAGTTTGACGACTAGCCCCTACGAGCAGTACTTC.

The CDR3 DNA sequence: TGCGCCAGCAGCTCACTAGCGGGTACGCCGCGGCTTAGCTCCTACGAGCAGTACTTC. Residues: CASSSLAGTPRLSSYEQYF. The V gene is TRBV5-1, the J gene TRBJ2-7, with 9 bases matching TRBD2. With V trimmed by 3 bases and J by 0 bases, 16 bases remained unmatched. Germline assignment: CDR1 SGHRS and CDR2 YFSETQ. The CDR3 spans 19 residues.

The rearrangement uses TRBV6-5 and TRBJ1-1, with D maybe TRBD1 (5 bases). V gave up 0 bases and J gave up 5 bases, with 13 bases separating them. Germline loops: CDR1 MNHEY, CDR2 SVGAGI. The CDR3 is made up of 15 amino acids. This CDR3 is CASSYSVGARTEAFF. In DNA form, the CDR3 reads TGTGCCAGCAGTTACTCAGTTGGGGCCCGGACTGAAGCTTTCTTT.

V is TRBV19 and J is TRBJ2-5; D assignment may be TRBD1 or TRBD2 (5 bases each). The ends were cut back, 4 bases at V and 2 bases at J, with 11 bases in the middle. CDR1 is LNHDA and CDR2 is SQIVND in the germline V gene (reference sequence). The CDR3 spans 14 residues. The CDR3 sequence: CASSTRDVQETQYF. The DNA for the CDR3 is TGTGCCAGTAGTACCCGGGACGTACAAGAGACCCAGTACTTC.

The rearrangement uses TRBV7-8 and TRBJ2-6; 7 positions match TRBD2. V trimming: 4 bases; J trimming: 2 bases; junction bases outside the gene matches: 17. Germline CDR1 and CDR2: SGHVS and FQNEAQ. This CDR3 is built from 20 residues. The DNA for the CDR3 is TGTGCCAGCAGCTCCTACAGGAACTTGGCGGGAGTAGCTGGGGCCAACGTCCTGACTTTC. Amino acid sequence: CASSSYRNLAGVAGANVLTF.

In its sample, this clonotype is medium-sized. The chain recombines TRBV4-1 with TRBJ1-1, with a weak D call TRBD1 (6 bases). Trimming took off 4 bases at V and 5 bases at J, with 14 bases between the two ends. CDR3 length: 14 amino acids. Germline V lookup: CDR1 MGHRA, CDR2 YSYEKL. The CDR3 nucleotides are TGCGCCAGCAGCCTGACAGGAGCGGGGACTGAAGCTTTCTTT. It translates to CASSLTGAGTEAFF.

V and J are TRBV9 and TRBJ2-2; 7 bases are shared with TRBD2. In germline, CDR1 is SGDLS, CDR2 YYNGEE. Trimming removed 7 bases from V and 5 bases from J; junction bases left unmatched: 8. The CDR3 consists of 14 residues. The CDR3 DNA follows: TGTGCCAGCCAGGCGGGAGTGGGGACCGGGGAGCTGTTTTTT. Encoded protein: CASQAGVGTGELFF.

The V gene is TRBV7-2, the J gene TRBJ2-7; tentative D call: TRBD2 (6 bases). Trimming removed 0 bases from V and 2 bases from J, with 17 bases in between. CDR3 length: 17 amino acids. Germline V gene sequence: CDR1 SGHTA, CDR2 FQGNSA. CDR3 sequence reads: CASSLALGGTSTYEQYF. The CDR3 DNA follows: TGTGCCAGCAGCTTAGCGCTAGGAGGGACCTCAACCTACGAGCAGTACTTC.

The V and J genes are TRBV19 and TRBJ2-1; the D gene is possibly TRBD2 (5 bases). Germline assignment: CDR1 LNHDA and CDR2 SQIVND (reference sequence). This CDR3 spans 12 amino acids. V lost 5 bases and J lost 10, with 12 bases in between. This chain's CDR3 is CASSSSSGEQFF. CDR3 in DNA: TGTGCCAGTAGTTCCTCGTCGGGGGAGCAGTTCTTC.

This CDR3 is CSVDLGRIGDTQYF. CDR3 bases: TGCAGCGTTGATCTAGGACGTATAGGGGATACGCAGTATTTT. The chain has TRBV29-1 and TRBJ2-3; D is unresolved. CDR1 and CDR2 (germline): SQVTM, ANQGSEA. The germline V and J ends were trimmed by 3 bases and 6 bases, with 16 bases remaining between them. This CDR3 spans 14 amino acids.

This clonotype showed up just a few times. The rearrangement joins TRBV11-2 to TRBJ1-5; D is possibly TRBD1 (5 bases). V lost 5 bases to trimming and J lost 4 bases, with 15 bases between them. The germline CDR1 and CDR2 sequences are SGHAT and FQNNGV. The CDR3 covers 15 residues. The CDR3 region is CASSTLGGRNQPQHF. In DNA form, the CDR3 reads TGTGCCAGCAGCACTCTGGGGGGTAGGAATCAGCCCCAGCATTTT.

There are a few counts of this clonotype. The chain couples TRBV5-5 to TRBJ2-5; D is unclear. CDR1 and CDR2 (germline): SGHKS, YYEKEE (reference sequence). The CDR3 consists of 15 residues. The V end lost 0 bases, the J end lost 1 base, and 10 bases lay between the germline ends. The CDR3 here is CASSLVQISQETQYF. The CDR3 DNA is TGTGCCAGCAGCTTGGTCCAGATATCCCAAGAGACCCAGTACTTC.

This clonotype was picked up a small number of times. The CDR3 sequence: CASSYAGGAGFNEKLFF. The DNA for the CDR3 is TGTGCCAGCAGCTACGCAGGGGGCGCGGGTTTTAATGAAAAACTGTTTTTT. This rearrangement joins TRBV6-6 to TRBJ1-4, with 8 bases matching TRBD1. The CDR3 is 17 amino acids. CDR1 and CDR2 (germline): MNHNY, SVGAGI (reference sequence). The V gene end was trimmed by 6 bases and the J gene end by 4 bases; junction bases not matched to a gene: 13.

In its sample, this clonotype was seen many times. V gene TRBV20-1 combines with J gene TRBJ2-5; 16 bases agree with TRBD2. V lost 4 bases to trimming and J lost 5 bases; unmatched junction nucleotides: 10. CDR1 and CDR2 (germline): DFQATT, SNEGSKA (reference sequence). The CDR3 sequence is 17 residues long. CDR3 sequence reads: CSAKGLAGGVRLETQYF. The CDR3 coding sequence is TGCAGTGCTAAGGGACTAGCGGGAGGGGTGCGGTTGGAGACCCAGTACTTC.

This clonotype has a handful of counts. The CDR3: CSVERVGREADTQYF. The CDR3 DNA sequence: TGCAGCGTTGAAAGAGTCGGCAGGGAGGCAGATACGCAGTATTTT. V is TRBV29-1 and J is TRBJ2-3, with D possibly matching TRBD2 (6 bases). Trimming stripped 2 bases from V and 4 bases from J, with 16 bases between. The germline V gene encodes CDR1 SQVTM and CDR2 ANQGSEA. The CDR3 sequence is 15 residues long.

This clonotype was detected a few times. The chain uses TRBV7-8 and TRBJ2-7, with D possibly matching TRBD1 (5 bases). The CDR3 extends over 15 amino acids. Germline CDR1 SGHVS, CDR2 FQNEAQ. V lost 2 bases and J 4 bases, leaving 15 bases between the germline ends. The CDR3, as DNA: TGTGCCAGCAGCTTAAGTTCCGGCAGGGTGTACGAGCAGTACTTC. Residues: CASSLSSGRVYEQYF.

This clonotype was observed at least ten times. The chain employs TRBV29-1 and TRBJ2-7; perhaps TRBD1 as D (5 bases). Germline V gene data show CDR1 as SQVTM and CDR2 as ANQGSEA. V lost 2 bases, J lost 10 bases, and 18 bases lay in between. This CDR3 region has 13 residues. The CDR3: CSVESQGASPQYF. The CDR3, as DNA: TGCAGCGTTGAATCCCAGGGTGCTTCACCCCAGTACTTC.

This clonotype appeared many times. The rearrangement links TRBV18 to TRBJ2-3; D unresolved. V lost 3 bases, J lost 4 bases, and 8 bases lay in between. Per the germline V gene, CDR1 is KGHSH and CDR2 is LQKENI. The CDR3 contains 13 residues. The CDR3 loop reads CASSPLGPDTQYF. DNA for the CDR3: TGTGCCAGCTCACCCCTAGGCCCAGATACGCAGTATTTT.

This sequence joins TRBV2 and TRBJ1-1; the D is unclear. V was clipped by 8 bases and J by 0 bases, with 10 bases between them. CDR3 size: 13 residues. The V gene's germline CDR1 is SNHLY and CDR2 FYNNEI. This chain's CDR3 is CASLARLNTEAFF. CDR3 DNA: TGTGCCAGCCTAGCTCGACTGAACACTGAAGCTTTCTTT.

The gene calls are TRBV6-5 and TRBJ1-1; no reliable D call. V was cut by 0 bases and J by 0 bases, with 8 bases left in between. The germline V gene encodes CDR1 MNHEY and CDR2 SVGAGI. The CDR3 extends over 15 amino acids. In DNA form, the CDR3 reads TGTGCCAGCAGTTACTCTGGGTTCATGAACACTGAAGCTTTCTTT. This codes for CASSYSGFMNTEAFF.

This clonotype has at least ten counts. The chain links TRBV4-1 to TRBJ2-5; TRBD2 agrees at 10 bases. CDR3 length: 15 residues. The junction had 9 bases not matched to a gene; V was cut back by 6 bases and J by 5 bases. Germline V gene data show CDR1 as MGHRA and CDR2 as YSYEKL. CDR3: CASSPAGGGRETQYF. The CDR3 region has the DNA TGCGCCAGCAGTCCAGCGGGAGGGGGTCGGGAGACCCAGTACTTC.

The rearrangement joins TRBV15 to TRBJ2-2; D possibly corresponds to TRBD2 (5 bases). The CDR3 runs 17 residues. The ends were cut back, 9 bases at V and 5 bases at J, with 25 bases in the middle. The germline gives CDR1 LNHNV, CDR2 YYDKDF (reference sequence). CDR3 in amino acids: CATMVGGSVSATGELFF. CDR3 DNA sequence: TGTGCCACTATGGTTGGCGGGTCAGTATCAGCGACCGGGGAGCTGTTTTTT.

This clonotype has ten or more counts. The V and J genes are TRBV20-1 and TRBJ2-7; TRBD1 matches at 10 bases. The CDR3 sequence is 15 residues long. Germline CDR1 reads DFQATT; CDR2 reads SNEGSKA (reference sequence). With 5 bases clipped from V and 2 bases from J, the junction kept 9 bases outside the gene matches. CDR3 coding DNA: TGCAGTGCTGCCCGGGGACAGGGGCGACCCTACGAGCAGTACTTC. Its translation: CSAARGQGRPYEQYF.

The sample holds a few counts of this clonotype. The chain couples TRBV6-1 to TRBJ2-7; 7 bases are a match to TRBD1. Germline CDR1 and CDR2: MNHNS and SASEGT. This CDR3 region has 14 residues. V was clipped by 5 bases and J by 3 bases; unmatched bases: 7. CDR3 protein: CASSLRQGYYEQYF. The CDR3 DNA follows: TGTGCCAGCAGTCTCAGACAGGGATACTACGAGCAGTACTTC.

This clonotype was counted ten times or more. In DNA form, the CDR3 reads TGCAGTGCTCGAAGGGGGCTACTAGCGGGAGTTAATGAGCAGTTCTTC. This codes for CSARRGLLAGVNEQFF. This chain uses TRBV20-1 with TRBJ2-1, with 11 bases that match TRBD2. The CDR3 has 16 residues. The germline V gene encodes CDR1 DFQATT and CDR2 SNEGSKA (reference sequence). With 5 bases clipped from V and 7 bases from J, the junction kept 13 bases outside the gene matches.